This TCR beta chain stems from a study of blood T cells in healthy people across ages. Alongside a J-beta primer mix, a sample-barcoded 5' primer served in a second PCR lasting roughly 7 to 11 cycles. Each cDNA molecule was tagged by a template-switch adaptor that had 12 random nucleotides. TCRdb re-called the 5' RACE reads with MiXCR, one entry per CDR3 protein. The sample holds around 700,000 distinct CDR3 sequences, 25% seen once. Findings and caveats of the study: The lack of PBMC sorting stopped any conclusive naive versus antigen-experienced comparison.

The CDR3 has 14 amino acids. The germline CDR1 and CDR2 sequences are PRHDT and FYEKMQ (reference sequence). V was trimmed by 5 bases and J by 4 bases, leaving 14 bases between them. In this sample, this clonotype turned up a few times. Antigen: not known. A further study also used this sample, focusing on T cells of mothers and their children. That paper notes: Extracted RNA, in its entirety, went into cDNA synthesis at about 1.5 ug per 15 ul. A slight, non-significant increase in overlap was found for related mother-child pairs relative to unrelated pairs.

The TCR originated in a boy aged 5-17 years in good health. Sequencing was performed on blood. The chain combines TRBV13 with TRBJ2-5; D remains ambiguous. For the CDR3, the DNA is TGTGCCAGCAGCCCCCGCCCAGACGGAGAGACCCAGTACTTC. As protein: CASSPRPDGETQYF.